The rows below give T cell receptor beta chains drawn from one sample of a study of human T cells and chemical hapten exposure. TCRdb itself ran the RACE reads through MiXCR, one entry per CDR3 protein. The table lists 85,000 to 100,000 distinct CDR3 sequences, 11% of them singletons. The material sequenced was whole blood, taken in connection with sensitization to the hapten diphenylcyclopropenone (DPC). These receptors were taken from a woman aged 55-75 years with alopecia areata. Some clones in this sample may be carry-over from other donors' samples. Each CDR3 is given with its conserved first and last residue. A D gene is named only where the DNA matches it firmly. Clone size is given for some rows only: seen once, a few or many times, or a class if the clone is expanded.

D gene,J gene,V gene,clone size,CDR3 protein,CDR3 DNA
NA,TRBJ2-7,TRBV5-1,many,CASSLGQGTHEQYF,TGCGCCAGCAGCTTGGGGCAGGGGACCCACGAGCAGTACTTC
NA,TRBJ2-3,TRBV4-1,NA,CASSQVTDKTSTDTQYF,TGCGCCAGCAGCCAAGTGACAGATAAGACTAGCACAGATACGCAGTATTTT
NA,TRBJ1-1,TRBV5-1,many,CASSLAGGLAFF,TGCGCCAGCAGCTTGGCCGGGGGGTTAGCTTTCTTT
NA,TRBJ2-5,TRBV7-7,many,CASSFSNQETQYF,TGTGCTAGCAGCTTCTCCAACCAAGAGACCCAGTACTTC
TRBD1,TRBJ1-1,TRBV15,many,CATSRDRVGGTEAFF,TGTGCCACCAGCAGGGACAGGGTTGGGGGCACTGAAGCTTTCTTT
TRBD2,TRBJ2-1,TRBV5-4,NA,CASSLANSGVYNEQFF,TGTGCCAGCAGCTTGGCAAATAGCGGGGTTTACAATGAGCAGTTCTTC
NA,TRBJ1-5,TRBV20-1,many,CSARGGNQPQHF,TGCAGTGCACGAGGGGGGAATCAGCCCCAGCATTTT
NA,TRBJ1-2,TRBV12-3/TRBV12-4,many,CASSLRGAYGYTF,TGTGCCAGCAGTTTAAGGGGGGCCTATGGCTACACCTTC
NA,TRBJ2-5,TRBV20-1,NA,CSARRRYRDTQYQETQYF,TGCAGTGCTAGACGCAGATACCGGGACACACAGTACCAAGAGACCCAGTACTTC
NA,TRBJ1-3,TRBV6-2/TRBV6-3,few,CASGRAGNTIYF,TGTGCCAGCGGAAGGGCCGGAAACACCATATATTTT
NA,TRBJ2-3,TRBV2,many,CASSFRRTSTDTQYF,TGTGCCAGCAGTTTCCGGCGGACTAGCACAGATACGCAGTATTTT
TRBD2,TRBJ2-2,TRBV5-1,many,CASGAGANTGELFF,TGCGCCAGCGGGGCGGGGGCGAACACCGGGGAGCTGTTTTTT
NA,TRBJ1-1,TRBV3-1,NA,CASSTDPAGGTEAFF,TGTGCCAGCAGTACCGACCCCGCAGGAGGGACTGAAGCTTTCTTT
NA,TRBJ1-1,TRBV12-3/TRBV12-4,NA,CASSLAVGNTEAFF,TGTGCCAGCAGTTTAGCGGTAGGGAACACTGAAGCTTTCTTT
NA,TRBJ2-1,TRBV6-2/TRBV6-3,NA,CASSYGGRVNEQFF,TGTGCCAGCAGTTACGGGGGACGCGTTAATGAGCAGTTCTTC
NA,TRBJ1-1,TRBV3-1,many,CASSPWGDTEAFF,TGTGCCAGCAGTCCTTGGGGAGACACTGAAGCTTTCTTT
NA,TRBJ2-2,TRBV20-1,few,CSARDIRTPNTGELFF,TGCAGTGCTAGAGATATCAGGACACCGAACACCGGGGAGCTGTTTTTT
NA,TRBJ2-2,TRBV24-1,NA,CATSEATGELFF,TGTGCCACCAGTGAAGCCACCGGGGAGCTGTTTTTT
NA,TRBJ2-3,TRBV18,few,CASSPSAGVADTQYF,TGTGCCAGCTCACCATCCGCAGGGGTCGCAGATACGCAGTATTTT
NA,TRBJ2-7,TRBV7-2,many,CASSLKYLGEQYF,TGTGCCAGCAGCTTAAAGTACCTAGGGGAGCAGTACTTC
TRBD1,TRBJ2-2,TRBV7-6,NA,CASSPTGAGELFF,TGTGCCAGCAGCCCCACAGGGGCCGGGGAGCTGTTTTTT
NA,TRBJ2-3,TRBV20-1,NA,CSARAPGGTDTQYF,TGCAGTGCTAGAGCCCCAGGGGGGACAGATACGCAGTATTTT
NA,TRBJ1-1,TRBV6-6,few,CASSYGVTEAFF,TGTGCCAGCAGTTACGGGGTCACTGAAGCTTTCTTT
TRBD1,TRBJ1-1,TRBV7-9,few,CASRQGAMTFF,TGTGCCAGCAGACAGGGGGCGATGACTTTCTTT
NA,TRBJ1-4,TRBV18,many,CASSPPPGKLFF,TGTGCCAGCTCACCACCTCCTGGGAAACTGTTTTTT
TRBD2,TRBJ2-2,TRBV10-2,many,CASLPSGGAGELFF,TGCGCCAGCTTACCCAGCGGGGGGGCCGGGGAGCTGTTTTTT
NA,TRBJ2-7,TRBV6-1,few,CASSMGNLRNEQYF,TGTGCCAGCAGCATGGGGAATTTAAGGAACGAGCAGTACTTC
NA,TRBJ2-2,TRBV2,NA,CASSAGNTGELFF,TGTGCCAGCAGCGCAGGAAACACCGGGGAGCTGTTTTTT
NA,TRBJ1-2,TRBV6-6,medium-sized,CASSYSSGDHYSNYGYTF,TGTGCCAGCAGTTACTCTTCAGGGGACCACTACTCTAACTATGGCTACACCTTC
NA,TRBJ1-3,TRBV29-1,NA,CSVEKENTIYF,TGCAGCGTCGAAAAAGAAAACACCATATATTTT
TRBD2,TRBJ2-2,TRBV7-2,many,CASSLVIGLAGPLSGELFF,TGTGCCAGCAGCTTAGTGATTGGACTAGCGGGGCCTCTATCCGGGGAGCTGTTTTTT
TRBD2,TRBJ2-7,TRBV5-1,many,CASSWGTTSGGPVYEQYF,TGCGCCAGCAGCTGGGGGACGACTAGCGGGGGGCCCGTCTACGAGCAGTACTTC
TRBD1,TRBJ2-7,TRBV30,NA,CAWSSLGQGAPYEQYF,TGTGCCTGGAGTTCGCTTGGACAGGGGGCTCCCTACGAGCAGTACTTC
NA,TRBJ2-2,TRBV9,many,CASPPMGARNTGELFF,TGTGCCAGTCCCCCGATGGGGGCAAGGAACACCGGGGAGCTGTTTTTT
NA,TRBJ2-7,TRBV20-1,many,CSGGGRQGPPEQYF,TGCAGTGGGGGGGGGAGACAGGGTCCCCCTGAGCAGTACTTC
NA,TRBJ2-3,TRBV4-2,NA,CASSQGAADTQYF,TGTGCCAGCAGCCAAGGGGCGGCGGATACGCAGTATTTT
TRBD1,TRBJ1-2,TRBV9,many,CASSPQEGQNYGYTF,TGTGCCAGCAGCCCCCAGGAGGGACAGAACTATGGCTACACCTTC
NA,TRBJ1-5,TRBV18,NA,CASSPSRGRQPQHF,TGTGCCAGCTCACCCTCACGGGGTCGTCAGCCCCAGCATTTT
NA,TRBJ1-4,TRBV2,few,CASSDTGSNEKLFF,TGTGCCAGCAGTGACACAGGGAGTAATGAAAAACTGTTTTTT
NA,TRBJ2-5,TRBV6-1,many,CASSEVGWGTPTQETQYF,TGTGCCAGCAGTGAGGTTGGGTGGGGGACACCAACCCAAGAGACCCAGTACTTC
TRBD1,TRBJ2-2,TRBV15,few,CATSSRTGGELFF,TGTGCCACCAGCAGCCGGACAGGCGGGGAGCTGTTTTTT
NA,TRBJ1-6,TRBV7-8,few,CASSLAAGSYNSPLHF,TGTGCCAGCAGCTTAGCCGCAGGCTCCTATAATTCACCCCTCCACTTT
NA,TRBJ2-3,TRBV7-6,many,CASVPGGTDTQYF,TGTGCCAGCGTCCCAGGGGGCACAGATACGCAGTATTTT
NA,TRBJ1-2,TRBV7-9,few,CASSYGAGENYGYTF,TGTGCCAGCAGCTATGGGGCAGGGGAAAACTATGGCTACACCTTC
TRBD1,TRBJ2-7,TRBV12-3/TRBV12-4,NA,CASRPGQGSSYEQYF,TGTGCCAGCAGACCGGGACAGGGGAGCTCCTACGAGCAGTACTTC
NA,TRBJ1-6,TRBV7-9,many,CASSFGSSYNSPLHF,TGTGCCAGCAGCTTTGGGAGCTCCTATAATTCACCCCTCCACTTT
NA,TRBJ2-3,TRBV2,many,CASPLGTDTQYF,TGTGCCTCCCCCTTGGGAACAGATACGCAGTATTTT
NA,TRBJ1-1,TRBV7-9,many,CASSPLGTEPLNTEAFF,TGTGCCAGCAGCCCGCTTGGAACAGAACCCCTGAACACTGAAGCTTTCTTT
NA,TRBJ2-6,TRBV11-2,many,CASSPPGANVLTF,TGTGCCAGCAGCCCCCCGGGGGCCAACGTCCTGACTTTC
TRBD2,TRBJ2-3,TRBV29-1,many,CSVRQRGATDTQYF,TGCAGCGTCCGGCAGCGGGGGGCCACAGATACGCAGTATTTT
NA,TRBJ2-7,TRBV20-1,few,CSARDQGPYEQYF,TGCAGTGCTAGAGATCAGGGGCCCTACGAGCAGTACTTC
NA,TRBJ2-2,TRBV6-6,NA,CASSYVAANTGELFF,TGTGCCAGCAGTTATGTCGCAGCGAACACCGGGGAGCTGTTTTTT
TRBD2,TRBJ2-3,TRBV5-6,NA,CASNTLDRLAGDYTQYF,TGTGCCAGCAACACACTGGACCGACTAGCGGGGGATTATACGCAGTATTTT